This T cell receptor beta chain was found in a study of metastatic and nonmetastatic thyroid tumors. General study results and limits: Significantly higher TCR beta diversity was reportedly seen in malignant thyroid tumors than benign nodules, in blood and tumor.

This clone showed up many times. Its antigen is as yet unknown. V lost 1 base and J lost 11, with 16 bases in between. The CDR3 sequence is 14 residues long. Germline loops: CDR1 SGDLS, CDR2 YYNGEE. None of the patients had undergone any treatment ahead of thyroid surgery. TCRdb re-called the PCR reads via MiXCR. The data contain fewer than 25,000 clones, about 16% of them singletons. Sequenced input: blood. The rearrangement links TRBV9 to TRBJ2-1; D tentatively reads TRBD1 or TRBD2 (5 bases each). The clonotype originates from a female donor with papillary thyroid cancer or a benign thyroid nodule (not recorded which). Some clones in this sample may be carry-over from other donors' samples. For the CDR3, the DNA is TGTGCCAGCAGCGTACAGCCGACCAGGGAGAAGCAGTTCTTC. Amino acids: CASSVQPTREKQFF.